A selection of T cell receptor beta chains follows, all from one sample in a study of blood T cell repertoires in COVID-19. The method was immunoSEQ multiplex PCR; TCRdb's version includes in-frame clones alone and lacks a portion of them. The sample has approximately 320,000 clones, 80% to 90% seen once. Sequencing was carried out using PBMCs or T cells enriched from blood (not recorded which). The receptor source for this set is a woman younger than 35 who had recovered from COVID-19. Each CDR3 is given with its conserved first and last residue. D genes are given only for firm matches. Clone sizes are given selectively: once, few, many, or a class where the clone is expanded.

cdr3_aa,cdr3_nt,clone_size,v_call,d_call,j_call
CASSLAGLAVSGTDTQYF,TGTGCCAGCAGTTTAGCCGGACTAGCGGTCTCAGGCACAGATACGCAGTATTTT,-,TRBV27,TRBD2,TRBJ2-3
CASSLDSLATNEKLFF,TGTGCCAGCAGTTTAGACAGTCTTGCAACTAATGAAAAACTGTTTTTT,-,TRBV28,-,TRBJ1-4
CASSLGAGYNEQFF,TGTGCCAGCAGCCTAGGGGCGGGTTACAATGAGCAGTTCTTC,-,TRBV7-9,-,TRBJ2-1
CASSLGGGTSTMQYF,TGTGCCAGCAGCTTAGGGGGGGGGACTAGTACAATGCAGTACTTC,-,TRBV11-2,TRBD2,TRBJ2-7
CASGTGERGNQPQHF,TGTGCCAGCGGGACGGGGGAAAGGGGCAATCAGCCCCAGCATTTT,-,TRBV7-8,-,TRBJ1-5
CASSLRLAGDGEQFF,TGTGCCAGCAGCTTAAGGCTAGCGGGAGACGGGGAGCAGTTCTTC,once,TRBV7-2,TRBD2,TRBJ2-1
CASRKGGFSNQPQHF,TGTGCCAGCAGGAAGGGAGGGTTTAGCAATCAGCCCCAGCATTTT,-,TRBV27,-,TRBJ1-5
CASTLGVENTEAFF,TGTGCCAGCACCTTAGGGGTCGAGAACACTGAAGCTTTCTTT,-,TRBV28,-,TRBJ1-1
CASSPNRGPGTNQPQHF,TGTGCCAGCAGCCCAAACAGGGGCCCCGGTACCAATCAGCCCCAGCATTTT,-,TRBV7-9,TRBD1,TRBJ1-5
CASSPFGQGYNEQFF,TGTGCCAGCAGCCCCTTCGGACAGGGATACAATGAGCAGTTCTTC,-,TRBV5-5,TRBD1,TRBJ2-1
CASSLIRTGTGELFF,TGTGCCAGCAGCTTAATTAGGACAGGGACCGGGGAGCTGTTTTTT,-,TRBV7-2,TRBD1,TRBJ2-2
CASSTRDRDLDTQYF,TGTGCCAGCAGTACCCGGGACAGGGATCTAGATACGCAGTATTTT,-,TRBV27,TRBD1,TRBJ2-3
CASSGTFSQPQHF,TGTGCCAGCAGTGGGACATTTTCTCAGCCCCAGCATTTT,-,TRBV12-3/TRBV12-4,-,TRBJ1-5
CASSVDASGGKNIQYF,TGTGCCAGCAGCGTAGATGCTAGCGGGGGGAAAAACATTCAGTACTTC,-,TRBV9,TRBD2,TRBJ2-4
CASSQGQASLHF,TGTGCCAGCAGCCAAGGACAGGCTTCCCTCCACTTT,once,TRBV3-1/TRBV3-2,-,TRBJ1-6
CASSSHIGGRYTDTQYF,TGTGCCAGCAGCTCTCATATCGGAGGGAGGTACACAGATACGCAGTATTTT,-,TRBV7-9,-,TRBJ2-3
CASRPSGGVTTGELFF,TGTGCCAGCAGACCGAGCGGGGGGGTAACCACCGGGGAGCTGTTTTTT,-,TRBV9,TRBD2,TRBJ2-2
CAISEEGYQPQHF,TGTGCCATCAGTGAGGAGGGATATCAGCCCCAGCATTTT,-,TRBV10-3,-,TRBJ1-5
CASSPWGGIEQYF,TGTGCCAGCTCACCATGGGGGGGGATCGAGCAGTACTTT,-,TRBV18,TRBD2,TRBJ2-7
CASSYALALADTQYF,TGTGCCAGCAGTTACGCCCTAGCTTTAGCAGATACGCAGTATTTT,-,TRBV6-2/TRBV6-3,-,TRBJ2-3
CASSRAGNTEAFF,TGTGCCAGCAGCCGGGCGGGGAACACTGAAGCTTTCTTT,once,TRBV11-3,-,TRBJ1-1
CASSYAGTEAFF,TGTGCCAGCAGTTATGCGGGCACTGAAGCTTTCTTT,-,TRBV6-5,-,TRBJ1-1
CASSVYPIRDRGGRTNEKLFF,TGTGCCAGCAGCGTCTATCCGATACGGGACAGGGGGGGTAGGACTAATGAAAAACTGTTTTTT,-,TRBV9,TRBD1,TRBJ1-4
CASSISGSSYNSPLHF,TGTGCCAGTAGTATTTCGGGGAGCTCCTATAATTCACCCCTCCACTTT,-,TRBV19,-,TRBJ1-6
CASQDRGTGANVLTF,TGCGCCAGCCAGGACAGGGGGACTGGGGCCAACGTCCTGACTTTC,-,TRBV5-1,TRBD1,TRBJ2-6
CASSYSSKVTEAFF,TGTGCCAGCAGTTACTCGAGTAAAGTCACTGAAGCTTTCTTT,-,TRBV6-2/TRBV6-3,-,TRBJ1-1
CASSLQGLIDEQFF,TGTGCCAGCAGCTTACAGGGCTTAATCGATGAGCAGTTCTTC,once,TRBV7-3,-,TRBJ2-1
CASSVVGLAGPGELFF,TGTGCCAGCAGCGTCGTAGGACTAGCGGGTCCCGGGGAGCTGTTTTTT,-,TRBV9,TRBD2,TRBJ2-2
CASTSSGGTYEQYF,TGTGCCAGCACATCTAGCGGGGGGACCTACGAGCAGTACTTC,once,TRBV6-5,TRBD2,TRBJ2-7
CARSESFGRKRSEQYF,TGTGCCAGAAGTGAATCGTTCGGGAGGAAGAGGTCCGAGCAGTACTTC,-,TRBV25-1,TRBD2,TRBJ2-7
CATRSGGSSYNSPLHF,TGTGCCACCCGTTCCGGGGGAAGCTCCTATAATTCACCCCTCCACTTT,-,TRBV28,-,TRBJ1-6
CASSLGGRSSDEQFF,TGTGCCAGCAGCTTGGGGGGTCGTAGTAGCGATGAGCAGTTCTTC,-,TRBV5-4,-,TRBJ2-1
CASSPPGQGNTGELFF,TGTGCCAGCTCACCACCGGGACAGGGGAACACCGGGGAGCTGTTTTTT,-,TRBV18,TRBD1,TRBJ2-2
CASSQDRAGPGEQYF,TGCGCCAGCAGCCAAGATAGAGCGGGGCCCGGCGAGCAGTACTTC,-,TRBV4-3,TRBD2,TRBJ2-7
CASSQEIRGDLFTQYF,TGCGCCAGCAGCCAAGAAATCCGGGGGGATCTCTTCACCCAGTACTTC,-,TRBV4-1,TRBD2,TRBJ2-5
CASSLVYLAGVRYGEQFF,TGTGCCAGCAGCTTAGTTTACCTAGCGGGAGTGAGGTACGGTGAGCAGTTCTTC,-,TRBV11-3,TRBD2,TRBJ2-1
CASSGAGRGANQPQHF,TGTGCCAGCAGTGGGGCAGGCAGGGGCGCCAATCAGCCCCAGCATTTT,-,TRBV2,-,TRBJ1-5
CASSPRRSAYNEQFF,TGTGCCAGCAGCCCCCGCCGTAGCGCCTACAATGAGCAGTTCTTC,-,TRBV7-3,-,TRBJ2-1
CASRATGRSNPYEQYF,TGTGCCAGCAGGGCTACCGGGAGGTCCAACCCCTACGAGCAGTACTTC,-,TRBV5-6,TRBD2,TRBJ2-7
CASSQRGTGGNIQYF,TGCGCCAGCAGCCAGAGGGGGACGGGAGGGAACATTCAGTACTTC,once,TRBV4-1,TRBD2,TRBJ2-4
CASSLITGELFF,TGTGCCAGCAGCTTAATAACCGGGGAGCTGTTTTTT,-,TRBV7-9,-,TRBJ2-2
CASSLIDSHLYEAFF,TGTGCCAGCAGCTTAATTGACAGCCACCTTTATGAAGCTTTCTTT,-,TRBV7-2,-,TRBJ1-1
CASSPQTGVNGYTF,TGTGCCAGCAGTCCTCAGACAGGGGTGAATGGCTACACCTTC,-,TRBV27,TRBD1,TRBJ1-2
CASSTSGNTIYF,TGTGCCAGCTCTACCTCTGGAAACACCATATATTTT,-,TRBV28,-,TRBJ1-3
CASRPPGGGVGETQYF,TGTGCCAGCAGGCCCCCGGGCGGGGGAGTCGGGGAGACCCAGTACTTC,-,TRBV7-2,TRBD2,TRBJ2-5
CATTTGVRSLKF,TGTGCCACCACAACAGGGGTTCGGTCCCTTAAGTTC,-,TRBV27,TRBD1,TRBJ2-7
CASSIGGSYQNEQFF,TGTGCCAGTAGTATTGGCGGGAGCTATCAAAATGAGCAGTTCTTC,-,TRBV19,TRBD2,TRBJ2-1